This T cell receptor beta chain was found in a study of cytomegalovirus exposure and HLA in healthy donors. General study findings and limits: With later analysis, a missense DCLRE1C variant became linked to TCR beta V- and J-gene trimming. With high specificity and sensitivity, the classifier reportedly diagnosed cytomegalovirus status. A later analysis linked fewer than 20,000 TCR beta sequences to HLA alleles at 0.05 false discovery rate.

About this clone itself: Its cognate antigen is unknown.

The germline V gene has CDR1 SGDLS and CDR2 YYNGEE. Trimming stripped 4 bases from V and 2 bases from J, with 7 bases between. The CDR3 spans 13 residues. The PCR used 60 Vbeta and 13 Jbeta primers. The table came from immunoSEQ multiplex PCR; TCRdb's copy has only in-frame clones and leaves some out. The sample yields 250,000 to 350,000 clones, around 90% seen once. J is TRBJ1-5 and V is TRBV9; unclear D gene. This receptor was identified in a woman aged 18-35 years in good health and CMV-seronegative. Source material: PBMCs. In DNA, the CDR3 is TGTGCCAGCAGCCTTACGGGCAATCAGCCCCAGCATTTT. Protein: CASSLTGNQPQHF.